This entry lists 2 T cell receptor beta chains sequenced from one sample in a study of T cell changes during pregnancy in multiple sclerosis (dated by TCRdb to about 2019). The method behind the library was the immunoSEQ multiplex PCR assay. The immuneACCESS repertoire file appears here via TCRdb, limited to in-frame rearrangements. These files lack a portion of the clones; in checked studies, under half of the deficit traces to unresolved V genes, and the cause of the others is not known. Across this sample there are around 35,000 clones, with about 90% seen only once. The leading ten clones occupy under 5% of the sample. The sample here was CD8+ T cells from peripheral blood mononuclear cells, taken after pregnancy. All receptors come from a female donor with multiple sclerosis, enrolled in a pregnancy study.

The genes are TRBV4-3 and TRBJ2-4, with D possibly being TRBD1 (6 bases). V gave up 0 bases and J gave up 0 bases, with 12 bases separating them. Germline assignment: CDR1 LGHNA and CDR2 YSLEER. The CDR3 contains 17 residues. For the CDR3, the DNA is TGCGCCAGCAGCCAAGATACAGGGTTGGGAGCCAAAAACATTCAGTACTTC. This sequence encodes CASSQDTGLGAKNIQYF.

This sequence joins TRBV7-2 and TRBJ2-3; 11 bases agree with TRBD2. Per the germline V gene, CDR1 is SGHTA and CDR2 is FQGNSA. The CDR3 extends over 16 amino acids. The J segment lost 5 bases and the V segment lost 2 bases, leaving 6 bases of the junction unmatched. The CDR3 coding sequence is TGTGCCAGCAGCTTAATAGCGGGGGGGCAAGGAGATACGCAGTATTTT. This translates into CASSLIAGGQGDTQYF.